This T cell receptor (beta chain) was obtained from a study of response to subunit inactivated influenza vaccine. The CDR3 is 14 amino acids. Trimming left V 5 bases short and J 6 bases short, with 17 bases between. The germline V gene has CDR1 SGHAT and CDR2 FQNNGV. MiXCR, applied by TCRdb to the RT-PCR reads, yields one record per CDR3 protein. The profile shows about half a million distinct CDR3 sequences, 7.6% of them singletons. The specimen comprised PBMCs from blood, sampled approximately 25 months after vaccination. The J gene is TRBJ2-7, the V gene TRBV11-2, with a possible D match to TRBD2 (6 bases). The clonotype originates from a man between 45 and 75 years old who received an inactivated influenza vaccine. This CDR3 is CASSLTGGRSEQYF. The DNA for the CDR3 is TGTGCCAGCAGCCTGACCGGGGGACGGTCCGAGCAGTACTTC. The complete variable domain, with remaining parts taken from reference TRBV11-2 and TRBJ2-7, reads EAGVAQSPRYKIIEKRQSVAFWCNPISGHATLYWYQQILGQGPKLLIQFQNNGVVDDSQLPKDRFSAERLKGVDSTLKIQPAKLEDSAVYLCASSLTGGRSEQYFGPGTRLTVT.